This record concerns one TCR beta chain sequence. Its specific antigen is unknown. Base qualities are not provided; no much larger clone lies one nucleotide away. V trim: 6 bases; J trim: 7 bases; unmatched bases: 10. There are 16 amino acids in the CDR3, from cysteine to phenylalanine inclusive. Only CDR3 DNA is held: 48 bases, read in frame from base 1. Reading the germline V gene gives CDR1 SNHLY and CDR2 FYNNEI. The CDR3 regions of human TCRbeta chains were analyzed by immunosequencing. As for how the authors treated the data: Repertoire TCRs were checked for matches against a reference library of SARS-CoV-2-specific TCRs that had been generated using the MIRA antigen-specificity platform. Breadth was defined as the fraction of unique TCRs that were SARS-CoV-2-associated. Depth was defined as the fraction of total T cells that were SARS-CoV-2-associated. Using the MIRA data, each spike-specific TCR was mapped to the spike region that the TCR reacts to and placed in a CD4 or CD8 class. Log10-transformed breadth and depth values were compared by one-way ANOVA with Sidak's multiple comparisons tests. The clones in this table, taken by TCRdb from immuneACCESS, are in-frame only. Not every clone is retained; where verified, under half of the shortfall comes from an unresolved V gene, and the cause of the rest is unknown. That table is the source of V, J and clone size, and D and trimming were worked out from the DNA. The sample has about 99,000 clones on record, approximately 90% of them singletons. Roughly 8% of the sample belongs to the ten largest clones.

The time point label, as the study defines it: about 28 days (+/-7) after the second vaccine dose. AZD1222 recipients whose second dose came at about 4 weeks and those whose second dose came at about 12 weeks were combined into one group, since spike-specific TCR depth and breadth did not differ between the two schedules. The vaccinee samples were drawn from two UK trials, COV001 and COV002, one of which was a single-blind randomized controlled phase 2/3 trial testing AZD1222 (ChAdOx1 nCoV-19) in healthy adults. For TCRbeta chain sequencing, PBMC samples were collected from trial participants at day 0 and at day 28 after the second dose. These data come from a study of T cell responses to AZD1222 COVID-19 vaccine (dated by TCRdb to the early 2020s). Regarding the research as a whole: TCR sequencing covered roughly 230 trial participants: 207 given two doses of AZD1222 and about 26 given two doses of MenACWY control vaccine. Trial participants were enrolled by age into subgroups of 18-55, 56-69 and 70-plus years, and roughly 150, 30 and 60 TCR-sequenced participants, respectively, were included in these subgroups. General findings and caveats noted by the study authors: Most participants were white British and females outnumbered males, and the authors suggested that clonal diversity may have been underestimated. After two AZD1222 doses, both the breadth and the depth of spike-specific TCRs were significantly higher than at day 0 and than in MenACWY recipients. Epitopes outside the regions mutated in the B.1.351 and B.1.1.7 variants were reportedly recognized by nearly half of the unique spike-specific TCRs. Only a handful of AZD1222 recipients were SARS-CoV-2 seropositive at baseline, limiting conclusions about previously exposed vaccinees. The 56-69-year group was small, and its depth increase did not reach significance, likely because of low power. Because no day 14 peak-response samples were available, the repertoires could be characterized only after the peak T cell response. The vaccine-associated CD4 TCRs covered the entire spike protein, and the dominant responses fell in regions 160-218 and 743-854.

The clonotype comes from an adult who received the AZD1222 COVID-19 vaccine. The chain is assembled from TRBV2 and TRBJ2-1; TRBD2 aligns with 12 central bases. The sample consisted of peripheral blood, taken 28 days after the second AZD1222 dose. The nucleotides read TGTGCCAGCAGGGCCCCGGGACTAGCGGGTGGAAATGAGCAGTTCTTC. This sequence encodes CASRAPGLAGGNEQFF. The variable domain in full, with residues beyond the CDR3 obtained from the reference TRBV2 and TRBJ2-1 genes, is EPEVTQTPSHQVTQMGQEVILRCVPISNHLYFYWYRQILGQKVEFLVSFYNNEISEKSEIFDDQFSVERPDGSNFTLKIRSTKLEDSAMYFCASRAPGLAGGNEQFFGPGTRLTVL.